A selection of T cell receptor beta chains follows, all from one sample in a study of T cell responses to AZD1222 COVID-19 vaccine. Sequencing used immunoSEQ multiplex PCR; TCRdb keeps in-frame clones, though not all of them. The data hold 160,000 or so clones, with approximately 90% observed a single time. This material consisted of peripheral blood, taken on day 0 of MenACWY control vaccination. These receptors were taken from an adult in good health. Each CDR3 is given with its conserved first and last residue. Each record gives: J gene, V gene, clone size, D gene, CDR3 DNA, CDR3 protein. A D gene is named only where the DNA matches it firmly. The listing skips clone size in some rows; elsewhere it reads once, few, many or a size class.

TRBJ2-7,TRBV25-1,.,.,TGTGCCAGCAGTGAATGGGACTCTTACGAGCAGTACTTC,CASSEWDSYEQYF
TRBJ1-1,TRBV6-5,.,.,TGTGCCAGCAGGCTAACGACAGGTGTGGCTTTCTTT,CASRLTTGVAFF
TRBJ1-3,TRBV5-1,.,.,TGCGCCAGCAGCTTGGTACCCCGTGTCGGAAACACCATATATTTT,CASSLVPRVGNTIYF
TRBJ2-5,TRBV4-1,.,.,TGCGCCAGCAGCCAAGAGGGGCCAGCAGAAGAGACCCAGTACTTC,CASSQEGPAEETQYF
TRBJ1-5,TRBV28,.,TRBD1,TGTGCCAGCAGTAGGGGACAGGTAAACGTGGGGCCCCAGCATTTT,CASSRGQVNVGPQHF
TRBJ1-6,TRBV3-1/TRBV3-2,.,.,TGTGCCAGCAGCCAGGGGGCGCTGGCTAATTCACCCCTCCACTTT,CASSQGALANSPLHF
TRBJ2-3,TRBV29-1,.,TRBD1,TGCAGCGTTCCCTTGGGGACAGGGGGAGGAGATACGCAGTATTTT,CSVPLGTGGGDTQYF
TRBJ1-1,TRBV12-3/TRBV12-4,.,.,TGTGCCAGCAGTTTGGGGCTGAACACTGAAGCTTTCTTT,CASSLGLNTEAFF
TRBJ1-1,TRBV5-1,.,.,TGCGCCAGCAGCTTTTTAGGAGGGGACACTGAAGCTTTCTTT,CASSFLGGDTEAFF
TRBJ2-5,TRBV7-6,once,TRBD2,TGTGCCAGCAGCTCGACTAGCGGGAGGGGGGGCCAGTACTTC,CASSSTSGRGGQYF
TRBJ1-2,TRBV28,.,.,TGTGCCAGCAGGGGGTCCAGGAACTATGGCTACACCTTC,CASRGSRNYGYTF
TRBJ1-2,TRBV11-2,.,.,TGTGCCAGCAGCACGCCGGGACGGAGAACTCGGGGCTACACCTTC,CASSTPGRRTRGYTF
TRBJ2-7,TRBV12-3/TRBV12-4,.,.,TGTGCCAGCAGTTTACCCCCGAGGATAGAGCAGTACTTC,CASSLPPRIEQYF
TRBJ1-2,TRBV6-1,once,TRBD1,TGTGCCAGCAGCCGGGACAGCCCTAACGGCTACACCTTC,CASSRDSPNGYTF
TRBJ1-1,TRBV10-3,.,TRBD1,TGTGCCATCAGTGGACAGGGGCCTGAAGCTTTCTTT,CAISGQGPEAFF
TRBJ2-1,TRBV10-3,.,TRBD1,TGTGCCATCAGTGACCCCGGGACAGGGCAGTTCTTC,CAISDPGTGQFF
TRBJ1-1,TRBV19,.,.,TGTGCCAGTAGCATGGGACCGCAGAACACTGAAGCTTTCTTT,CASSMGPQNTEAFF
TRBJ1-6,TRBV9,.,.,TGTGCCAGCAGCGTAGGAGTCGGGGGCAGGGGCGTGAATTCACCCCTCCACTTT,CASSVGVGGRGVNSPLHF
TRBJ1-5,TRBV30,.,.,TGTGCCTGGAGTGTAGTGGGGGGTCAGCCCCAGCATTTT,CAWSVVGGQPQHF
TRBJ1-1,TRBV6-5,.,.,TGTGCCAGCCTGGACGGGACACGTATGAACACTGAAGCTTTCTTT,CASLDGTRMNTEAFF
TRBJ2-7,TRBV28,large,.,TGTGCCAGCAGGTGGACAGCCGGGGGCGAGCAGTACTTC,CASRWTAGGEQYF
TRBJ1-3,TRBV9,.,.,TGTGCCAGCAGCGTAGGGGTTACGGGAAACACCATATATTTT,CASSVGVTGNTIYF
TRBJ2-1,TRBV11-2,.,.,TGTGCCAGCAGCTCGCTTATAGCGTACTCCTACAATGAGCAGTTCTTC,CASSSLIAYSYNEQFF
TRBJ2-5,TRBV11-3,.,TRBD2,TGTGCCAGCAGCTTAGATAGCGGGCGGACCCAAGAGACCCAGTACTTC,CASSLDSGRTQETQYF
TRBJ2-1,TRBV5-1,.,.,TGCGCCAGCAGCTTGGGGGCTAGCCCAAACAATGAGCAGTTCTTC,CASSLGASPNNEQFF
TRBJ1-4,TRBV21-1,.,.,TGTGCCTTTTCCGTTAATGAAAAACTGTTTTTT,CAFSVNEKLFF
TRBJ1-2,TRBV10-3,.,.,TGTGCCATCAGTGCCCCCGGACAGCAAAACTACGGCTACACCTTC,CAISAPGQQNYGYTF
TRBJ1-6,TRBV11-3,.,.,TGTGCCAGCAGCTTCCAGACGCCGAATTCACCCCTCCACTTT,CASSFQTPNSPLHF
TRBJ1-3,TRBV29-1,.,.,TGCAGCGTTCGAAACTCTGGAAACACCATATATTTT,CSVRNSGNTIYF
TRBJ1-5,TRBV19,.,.,TGTGCCAGTAGTATAAGGGTCGGCGGCAATCAGCCCCAGCATTTT,CASSIRVGGNQPQHF